Listed here are 28 T cell receptor beta chains from one sample, sequenced in a study of T cells in Graves' hyperthyroidism and ophthalmopathy. Using RNA transcripts as the source, TCR beta CDR3 regions were amplified. The HTBI primer set drove a first-round RT-PCR of the TCR CDR3. From the multiplex PCR reads, TCRdb called clonotypes with MiXCR, one entry per CDR3 protein. The data show over 700,000 distinct CDR3 sequences, over 35% seen once. The sequencing input was blood. The receptors come from a man aged 18-30 years with Graves' hyperthyroidism.

This clonotype has ten or more counts. The V call is TRBV19, the J call TRBJ1-1; D is ambiguous. The germline V and J ends were trimmed by 0 bases and 5 bases, with 7 bases remaining between them. The germline V gene encodes CDR1 LNHDA and CDR2 SQIVND (reference sequence). The CDR3 runs 13 residues. The CDR3 DNA is TGTGCCAGTAGTATAGAGCGCGAGACTGAAGCTTTCTTT. It codes for CASSIERETEAFF.

This clonotype showed up many times. The CDR3, as DNA: TGCAGTGCTGAGTGGCGGGAGCGCCAAGAGACCCAGTACTTC. As protein: CSAEWRERQETQYF. The V gene is TRBV20-1, the J gene TRBJ2-5, with 7 nucleotides matching TRBD2. The J segment lost 1 base and the V segment lost 5 bases, leaving 7 bases of the junction unmatched. Germline V gene data show CDR1 as DFQATT and CDR2 as SNEGSKA (reference sequence). This CDR3 is built from 14 residues.

This clonotype was seen a single time. The chain joins TRBV29-1 to TRBJ1-1, with D possibly matching TRBD1 (6 bases). Germline V gene lookup returns CDR1 SQVTM and CDR2 ANQGSEA. The CDR3 consists of 15 residues. The V and J ends lost 3 bases and 0 bases respectively, with 14 bases between them. CDR3 nucleotides: TGCAGCGTTGACGCCCCGGGACATATGAACACTGAAGCTTTCTTT. Amino acid sequence: CSVDAPGHMNTEAFF.

This clonotype was counted only a few times. At one end, the junction sequence differs from germline, possibly due to a read error. The V gene is TRBV20-1, the J gene TRBJ2-5; D not certain. CDR3 length: 12 amino acids. CDR1 is DFQATT and CDR2 is SNEGSKA in the germline V gene (reference sequence). The CDR3 loop reads CASTNPGETQYF. CDR3 nucleotide sequence: TGTGCCAGCACGAATCCCGGGGAGACCCAGTACTTC.

The chain employs TRBV12-3 or TRBV12-4 and TRBJ1-3, with TRBD1 matching over 10 bases. The CDR3 spans 15 residues. Trimming at V came to 4 bases and at J to 3 bases, leaving 3 bases not matched to a gene. The CDR3 nucleotides read TGTGCCAGCAGTTCCGGGACAGGGGATGGAAACACCATATATTTT. Its translation is CASSSGTGDGNTIYF.

The count of this clonotype is one. The chain combines TRBV27 with TRBJ2-2, with a possible D match to TRBD2 (6 bases). V was pared by 6 bases and J by 2 bases, with 19 bases between. CDR1 is MNHEY and CDR2 is SMNVEV in the germline V gene (reference sequence). This CDR3 is built from 17 residues. The CDR3, as DNA: TGTGCCAGCAGCCCGGGGGTGGGGAGACAAAACACCGGGGAGCTGTTTTTT. It yields the protein CASSPGVGRQNTGELFF.

This clonotype came up many times. Relative to the germline gene, one junction end is altered; a read error may explain this. This sequence joins TRBV10-3 and TRBJ1-2, with 8 bases fitting TRBD1. The CDR3 spans 12 residues. The germline V gene encodes CDR1 ENHRY and CDR2 SYGVKD. CDR3 coding DNA: TGTGCCACCGGGACAGGTCCCCGGATATCGATCTTC. It is translated as CATGTGPRISIF.

There are many counts of this clonotype. The chain uses TRBV7-2 and TRBJ1-6, with a tentative D call TRBD1 (6 bases). The CDR3 is 15 amino acids. Germline lookup yields CDR1 SGHTA and CDR2 FQGNSA. V lost 6 bases and J 13 bases, leaving 22 bases between the germline ends. The CDR3 region is CASSFRVGRGEPLHF. CDR3 in DNA: TGTGCCAGCAGTTTCCGGGTGGGCAGGGGAGAGCCCCTCCACTTT.

This clonotype was detected ten times or more. The rearrangement links TRBV5-6 to TRBJ1-1; D gene unclear. V lost 4 bases and J 7 bases, leaving 11 bases between the germline ends. CDR1 SGHDT and CDR2 YYEEEE come from the germline V gene. The CDR3 loop spans 12 amino acids. The CDR3 DNA is TGTGCCAGCAGCGAAGGCCACATTGAAGCTTTCTTT. The encoded protein is CASSEGHIEAFF.

The V call is TRBV7-2, the J call TRBJ2-7; D is unresolved. The CDR3 contains 14 residues. Trimming stripped 3 bases from V and 5 bases from J, with 14 bases between. Germline V CDR1 and CDR2: SGHTA, FQGNSA. The CDR3 nucleotides are TGTGCCAGCAGCTTTTATCCAGGTAACGACGAGCAGTACTTC. It yields the protein CASSFYPGNDEQYF.

This chain links TRBV5-5 with TRBJ2-7; D may be TRBD1 (6 bases). The germline V gene encodes CDR1 SGHKS and CDR2 YYEKEE (reference sequence). The CDR3 covers 13 residues. With 2 bases removed from V and 6 bases from J, the gap between germline ends came to 12 bases. CDR3 loop: CASSLPGAGEQYF. The CDR3 nucleotides read TGTGCCAGCAGCTTACCAGGGGCGGGCGAGCAGTACTTC.

In regard to this clonotype: The junction differs from germline at one of its ends, possibly a read error. The chain recombines TRBV5-1 with TRBJ2-7; 7 bases are shared with TRBD1. This CDR3 spans 13 amino acids. The germline CDR1 and CDR2 sequences are SGHRS and YFSETQ. This chain's CDR3 is CASMGQTYYEQYF. CDR3 sequence (DNA): TGTGCCAGCATGGGACAGACGTACTACGAGCAGTACTTC.

This clonotype was seen a handful of times. The chain employs TRBV3-1 and TRBJ2-5; TRBD2 matches at 9 bases. V shed 4 bases and J 4 bases; nucleotides not matched to a gene: 10. The CDR3 sequence is 16 residues long. Germline V gives CDR1 LGHDT, CDR2 YNNKEL (reference sequence). As DNA, the CDR3 is TGTGCCAGCAGCCCGACTAGCGGAGCCAGGGGAGAGACCCAGTACTTC. The encoded protein is CASSPTSGARGETQYF.

The chain joins TRBV3-1 to TRBJ1-2; no firm D call. CDR3 length equals 15 residues. Germline V gives CDR1 LGHDT, CDR2 YNNKEL (reference sequence). The V gene lost 0 bases and the J gene lost 6 bases, with 14 bases spanning the gap. CDR3 sequence: CASSQDLWGVDGYTF. DNA of the CDR3: TGTGCCAGCAGCCAAGATTTATGGGGAGTGGATGGCTACACCTTC.

This clonotype was picked up a small number of times. A much larger clone is a single base away; this may be a read error. The rearrangement joins TRBV6-5 to TRBJ1-1, with unresolved D. Germline CDR1 is MNHEY and CDR2 is SVGAGI. CDR3 length: 12 residues. With 7 bases removed from V and 0 bases from J, the gap between germline ends came to 6 bases. The CDR3 nucleotides are TGTGCCAGCAAAGGGATGAACACTGAAGCTTTCTTT. Translation: CASKGMNTEAFF.

This clonotype has only a few counts. This CDR3 reads CASSGESYYEQYF. CDR3 DNA sequence: TGCGCCAGCAGCGGGGAATCCTACTACGAGCAGTACTTC. V and J are TRBV5-1 and TRBJ2-7, with D unclear. The CDR3 contains 13 residues. The germline gives CDR1 SGHRS, CDR2 YFSETQ. Trimming removed 4 bases at V and 3 bases at J, with 11 bases between.

This clonotype was seen once. The chain carries TRBV2 and TRBJ1-1; 8 nucleotides match TRBD1. This CDR3 spans 14 amino acids. V gave up 5 bases and J gave up 5 bases; unmatched junction bases: 7. CDR1 is SNHLY and CDR2 is FYNNEI in the germline V gene. The CDR3 is CASSYSTGVTEAFF. CDR3 coding DNA: TGTGCCAGCAGTTACTCGACAGGGGTTACTGAAGCTTTCTTT.

This clonotype came up once. The chain has TRBV20-1 and TRBJ1-5; D perhaps matches TRBD1 (5 bases). V lost 5 bases, J lost 11 bases, and 13 bases lay in between. CDR3 size: 11 residues. Germline CDR1 reads DFQATT; CDR2 reads SNEGSKA (reference sequence). The CDR3 protein is CSADGGETQHF. DNA for the CDR3: TGCAGTGCTGACGGGGGAGAGACCCAGCATTTT.

This clonotype came up a few times. The gene calls are TRBV4-2 and TRBJ2-2, with D possibly being TRBD1 (6 bases). Trimming took 2 bases from V and 7 from J, leaving 14 bases between them. Germline V lookup: CDR1 LGHNA, CDR2 YNFKEQ. This CDR3 contains 15 residues. Written as DNA, the CDR3 is TGTGCCAGCAGCCAATACGGGACATTAGGCGGGGAGCTGTTTTTT. It yields the protein CASSQYGTLGGELFF.

This clonotype has at least ten counts. J is TRBJ1-6 and V is TRBV7-9; no clear D. V was pared by 0 bases and J by 8 bases, with 14 bases between. The CDR3 is 16 residues long. In germline, CDR1 is SEHNR, CDR2 FQNEAQ (reference sequence). This chain's CDR3 is CASSLASSVVHSPLHF. The DNA of the CDR3 is TGTGCCAGCAGCTTAGCTTCTTCGGTGGTACATTCACCCCTCCACTTT.

The rearrangement joins TRBV10-3 to TRBJ1-2, with D uncertain. This CDR3 region has 15 residues. The germline CDR1 and CDR2 sequences are ENHRY and SYGVKD. Trimming removed 6 bases from V and 4 bases from J, with 18 bases in between. CDR3 nucleotides: TGTGCCATCAGCGAGGAGGGAACACTGGGCTATGGCTACACCTTC. Translating it yields CAISEEGTLGYGYTF.

This clonotype was seen repeatedly, ten times or more. The chain couples TRBV19 to TRBJ1-1; D unclear. Germline CDR1 LNHDA, CDR2 SQIVND (reference sequence). V shed 5 bases and J shed 0 bases, with 10 bases lying between them. This CDR3 has 14 amino acids. The CDR3 reads CASSSRRVNTEAFF. The CDR3 DNA reads TGTGCCAGTAGTTCAAGGAGAGTGAACACTGAAGCTTTCTTT.

This clonotype showed up many times. The rearrangement joins TRBV2 to TRBJ2-5; 10 bases map to TRBD2. This CDR3 is 17 amino acids long. Germline CDR1 is SNHLY and CDR2 is FYNNEI. Unmatched junction bases numbered 13, after V lost 6 bases and J lost 3 bases. The CDR3 region is CASRSTSGPSGEETQYF. The CDR3 nucleotides are TGTGCCAGCAGATCGACTAGCGGGCCCTCGGGAGAAGAGACCCAGTACTTC.

This clonotype was recorded many times. The rearrangement links TRBV7-8 to TRBJ2-7; no clear D. This CDR3 region has 15 residues. Per germline, CDR1 SGHVS and CDR2 FQNEAQ. V dropped 5 bases and J dropped 5 bases, with 19 bases sitting between them. The CDR3: CASSPRRRVRDEQYF. For the CDR3, the DNA is TGTGCCAGCAGCCCCCGCCGACGAGTCCGGGACGAGCAGTACTTC.

This chain joins TRBV4-1 and TRBJ1-5, with D uncertain. The CDR3 has 12 amino acids. Germline lookup yields CDR1 MGHRA and CDR2 YSYEKL. Trimming left V 1 base short and J 9 bases short, with 7 bases between. Here the CDR3 reads CASSQGAGPQHF. CDR3 DNA: TGCGCCAGCAGCCAAGGAGCGGGGCCCCAGCATTTT.

This chain uses TRBV7-2 with TRBJ2-5; D gene ambiguous. The V and J ends lost 0 bases and 9 bases respectively, with 14 bases between them. The CDR3 is made up of 14 amino acids. Germline CDR1 is SGHTA and CDR2 is FQGNSA. CDR3: CASSLAWTEQPQYF. For the CDR3, the DNA is TGTGCCAGCAGCTTAGCGTGGACGGAACAGCCCCAGTACTTC.

The table lists this clonotype with many counts. This chain links TRBV19 with TRBJ1-5; no clear D. The CDR3 spans 14 residues. V lost 6 bases and J 0 bases, leaving 9 bases between the germline ends. Germline lookup yields CDR1 LNHDA and CDR2 SQIVND (reference sequence). CDR3 region: CASRGEYSNQPQHF. DNA for the CDR3: TGTGCCAGTAGAGGCGAATATAGCAATCAGCCCCAGCATTTT.

A note on this clonotype: The junction departs from germline at one end; a sequencing error may be responsible. V and J are TRBV9 and TRBJ1-1, with TRBD1 identical over 7 bases. In germline, CDR1 is SGDLS, CDR2 YYNGEE. CDR3 length: 13 amino acids. CDR3 DNA: TGTGTCAGCAGCGGGGACAGTAACACTGAAGCTTTCTTT. Amino acid sequence: CVSSGDSNTEAFF.